Below are 30 T cell receptor beta chains sequenced from a single sample in a study of regulatory dendritic cells for organ transplantation. Using immunoSEQ multiplex PCR, the repertoire was profiled, and TCRdb retains in-frame clones only, with some absent. Found here are 20,000 to 25,000 clones, around 86% of them singletons; the top ten hold around 0.26%. Sorted subsets were CFSE-labeled and cultured roughly five days with allogeneic dendritic cells. No cognate antigen is known for these TCRs. What was sequenced was naive CD4+ T cells from blood cultured with dendritic cells. The sample's subset: CD45RA+ naive T cells. The origin of the receptors is a human donor in good health.

This sequence joins TRBV7-9 and TRBJ2-7; D is ambiguous. CDR3 size: 15 residues. Germline loops: CDR1 SEHNR, CDR2 FQNEAQ (reference sequence). Deletions cut 1 base from V and 0 bases from J, with 10 bases between. The CDR3 reads CASSLDAGGSYEQYF. The CDR3, as DNA: TGTGCCAGCAGCTTAGACGCAGGTGGCTCCTACGAGCAGTACTTC.

In its sample, this clone was seen a few times. J is TRBJ2-3 and V is TRBV6-5, with a possible D match to TRBD1 (5 bases). Germline CDR1 and CDR2: MNHEY and SVGAGI. V dropped 0 bases and J dropped 10 bases, with 17 bases sitting between them. This CDR3 contains 15 residues. The CDR3 nucleotides are TGTGCCAGCAGTTACTCTTTTTTGGGGCAGGTTGCGCAGTATTTT. This gives the protein CASSYSFLGQVAQYF.

The genes are TRBV6-4 and TRBJ2-6; 7 bases agree with TRBD1. Germline V gene sequence: CDR1 MRHNA, CDR2 SNTAGT. Unmatched junction bases numbered 8, after V lost 6 bases and J lost 0 bases. This CDR3 spans 17 amino acids. CDR3 nucleotides: TGTGCCAGCAGCTTACAGGGGTTTAGCTCTGGGGCCAACGTCCTGACTTTC. Protein sequence: CASSLQGFSSGANVLTF.

The CDR3: CASRTESSYNEQFF. Written as DNA, the CDR3 is TGCGCCAGCAGAACAGAGAGCTCCTACAATGAGCAGTTCTTC. V and J are TRBV4-3 and TRBJ2-1; no firm D call. The CDR3 sequence is 14 residues long. Germline V CDR1 and CDR2: LGHNA, YSLEER. Trimming removed 6 bases at V and 0 bases at J, with 9 bases between.

The chain links TRBV6-5 to TRBJ1-2, with D hard to call. The germline V gene encodes CDR1 MNHEY and CDR2 SVGAGI. The ends were cut back, 5 bases at V and 8 bases at J, with 15 bases in the middle. The CDR3 contains 13 residues. CDR3 residues: CASSRQGLRGYTF. CDR3 sequence (DNA): TGTGCCAGCAGTCGACAAGGCTTGAGGGGCTACACCTTC.

The rearrangement uses TRBV20-1 and TRBJ2-7, with D hard to call. The CDR3 covers 10 residues. Germline V gene lookup returns CDR1 DFQATT and CDR2 SNEGSKA (reference sequence). The V and J ends lost 1 base and 3 bases respectively, with 1 base between them. The chain's CDR3 is CSARGYEQYF. The CDR3 nucleotides are TGCAGTGCTAGAGGCTACGAGCAGTACTTC.

V and J are TRBV19 and TRBJ2-1; D remains ambiguous. Germline lookup yields CDR1 LNHDA and CDR2 SQIVND (reference sequence). The CDR3 runs 14 residues. V shed 3 bases and J shed 13 bases, with 19 bases lying between them. The CDR3 DNA reads TGTGCCAGTAGTATGCGGTTGTCGGCTATATTCCAGTTCTTC. Encoded protein: CASSMRLSAIFQFF.

CDR3 DNA: TGTGCCAGCAGTTTCCCAACTACAGGCCCTGGTGGAGAACTGTTTTTT. It yields the protein CASSFPTTGPGGELFF. The chain has TRBV6-6 and TRBJ1-4; TRBD1 might be the D (5 bases). The CDR3 contains 16 residues. The germline CDR1 and CDR2 sequences are MNHNY and SVGAGI (reference sequence). V lost 4 bases and J lost 12, with 24 bases in between.

The V and J genes are TRBV28 and TRBJ2-3; 10 nucleotides line up with TRBD2. After removal of 3 bases from V and 11 bases from J, the junction contained 5 bases not matched to a gene. Looked up from germline, CDR1 is MDHEN and CDR2 is SYDVKM. The CDR3 runs to 13 residues. CDR3 sequence reads: CASSFLAGVLQYF. CDR3 DNA: TGTGCCAGCAGTTTCCTAGCGGGAGTTCTGCAGTATTTT.

The chain couples TRBV10-3 to TRBJ2-2; unclear D gene. The CDR3 consists of 17 residues. Trimming stripped 0 bases from V and 4 bases from J, with 15 bases between. Germline lookup yields CDR1 ENHRY and CDR2 SYGVKD. CDR3: CAISESSGYRATGELFF. The CDR3, as DNA: TGTGCCATCAGTGAGTCGTCGGGCTATAGGGCCACCGGGGAGCTGTTTTTT.

This chain uses TRBV7-9 with TRBJ2-3; 7 positions agree with TRBD1. The J segment lost 2 bases and the V segment lost 5 bases, leaving 16 bases of the junction unmatched. CDR3 length equals 18 residues. CDR1 and CDR2 (germline): SEHNR, FQNEAQ (reference sequence). The CDR3 DNA is TGTGCCAGCAGCCGACCTAATTTCCGGGACAGAAACACAGATACGCAGTATTTT. As protein: CASSRPNFRDRNTDTQYF.

The V gene is TRBV28, the J gene TRBJ1-1; no clear D. V was pared by 5 bases and J by 4 bases, with 14 bases between. The CDR3 totals 14 residues. Germline V gene lookup returns CDR1 MDHEN and CDR2 SYDVKM. CDR3 in DNA: TGTGCCAGCAGTCCATGGAGGGTTAGCACTGAAGCTTTCTTT. Translation gives CASSPWRVSTEAFF.

This clone was seen a few times. This rearrangement joins TRBV5-1 to TRBJ2-3; TRBD2 matches at 10 bases. The CDR3 spans 15 residues. CDR1 SGHRS and CDR2 YFSETQ come from the germline V gene. Unmatched junction bases numbered 9, after V lost 5 bases and J lost 6 bases. CDR3 loop: CASRSSGSFRDTQYF. The CDR3 DNA follows: TGCGCCAGCAGGTCTAGCGGGAGTTTCCGTGATACGCAGTATTTT.

The rearrangement joins TRBV13 to TRBJ2-6, with D unresolved. Germline V gene data show CDR1 as PRHDT and CDR2 as FYEKMQ (reference sequence). CDR3 length: 14 residues. The V and J ends lost 8 bases and 0 bases respectively, with 8 bases between them. CDR3 DNA: TGTGCCAGCCTCGCGGCCTCTGGGGCCAACGTCCTGACTTTC. Its protein is CASLAASGANVLTF. The complete variable domain, with remaining parts taken from reference TRBV13 and TRBJ2-6, reads AAGVIQSPRHLIKEKRETATLKCYPIPRHDTVYWYQQGPGQDPQFLISFYEKMQSDKGSIPDRFSAQQFSDYHSELNMSSLELGDSALYFCASLAASGANVLTFGAGSRLTVL.

The chain couples TRBV7-6 to TRBJ2-5; no clear D gene. The CDR3 runs 11 residues. The germline V gene encodes CDR1 SGHVS and CDR2 FNYEAQ. With 5 bases removed from V and 5 bases from J, the gap between germline ends came to 6 bases. CDR3 sequence (DNA): TGTGCCAGCAGCCCTTCGGAGACCCAGTACTTC. Protein product: CASSPSETQYF.

The chain links TRBV6-6 to TRBJ2-5; perhaps TRBD1 as D (5 bases). The end of the DNA is better explained by TRBJ2-7, so the J call may be wrong. The CDR3 contains 15 residues. Germline loops: CDR1 MNHNY, CDR2 SVGAGI (reference sequence). The CDR3: CASSYLQTVAYEQYF. Here the CDR3 DNA reads TGTGCCAGCAGTTATCTTCAGACAGTTGCCTACGAGCAGTACTTC.

The chain uses TRBV7-9 and TRBJ1-1; TRBD1 aligns across 7 bases. V shed 5 bases, J shed 0 bases, and the junction held 3 bases outside the gene matches. CDR3 length equals 14 residues. CDR1 is SEHNR, CDR2 FQNEAQ, per germline (reference sequence). Written as DNA, the CDR3 is TGTGCCAGCAGCCCGACAGGGATGAACACTGAAGCTTTCTTT. The encoded protein is CASSPTGMNTEAFF.

The chain joins TRBV4-2 to TRBJ2-4; D gene uncertain. Trimming stripped 5 bases from V and 6 bases from J, with 17 bases between. Germline lookup yields CDR1 LGHNA and CDR2 YNFKEQ. The CDR3 covers 15 residues. The DNA for the CDR3 is TGTGCCAGCAGCTTGGACGGCGCTAAGGGAAACATTCAGTACTTC. Translating gives CASSLDGAKGNIQYF.

This chain uses TRBV5-4 with TRBJ1-1; D may be TRBD1 (5 bases). V lost 4 bases and J 3 bases, leaving 13 bases between the germline ends. From germline, CDR1 is SGHNT and CDR2 YYREEE (reference sequence). CDR3 length: 14 residues. CDR3 coding DNA: TGTGCCAGCAGCACGGAGGCAGGGTACACTGAAGCTTTCTTT. Encoded protein: CASSTEAGYTEAFF.

CDR3 nucleotide sequence: TGTGCCAGCAGTCTCCCGGCGTCTCCTGCCTTTGGGGAAAAACTGTTTTTT. Protein sequence: CASSLPASPAFGEKLFF. This rearrangement joins TRBV2 to TRBJ1-4; D is ambiguous. The CDR3 covers 17 residues. Looked up from germline, CDR1 is SNHLY and CDR2 is FYNNEI. V was pared by 5 bases and J by 8 bases, with 24 bases between.

The V gene is TRBV5-4, the J gene TRBJ2-5; TRBD1 or TRBD2 may be the D gene (6 bases each). V was pared by 2 bases and J by 5 bases, with 16 bases between. Per the germline V gene, CDR1 is SGHNT and CDR2 is YYREEE (reference sequence). The CDR3 has 15 amino acids. DNA for the CDR3: TGTGCCAGCAGCTTAGGGGGGATGGAGTTGGAGACCCAGTACTTC. Encoded protein: CASSLGGMELETQYF.

This chain joins TRBV6-6 and TRBJ1-1, with 8 bases matching TRBD1. This CDR3 has 13 residues. The V and J ends lost 5 bases and 4 bases, in that order; junction bases with no gene match: 3. CDR1 is MNHNY and CDR2 is SVGAGI in the germline V gene (reference sequence). The CDR3 spells CASSKTGVTEAFF. The CDR3 DNA follows: TGTGCCAGCAGTAAGACAGGGGTCACTGAAGCTTTCTTT.

V usage is TRBV9 and J usage is TRBJ2-2; TRBD2 matches at 8 bases. With 3 bases clipped from V and 2 bases from J, the junction kept 9 bases outside the gene matches. Germline V gene sequence: CDR1 SGDLS, CDR2 YYNGEE. The CDR3 covers 17 residues. The CDR3 DNA reads TGTGCCAGCAGCGCACCCCGGGGGGGGACCAACACCGGGGAGCTGTTTTTT. Protein sequence: CASSAPRGGTNTGELFF.

This rearrangement joins TRBV6-5 to TRBJ2-3; 11 positions match TRBD1. V dropped 4 bases and J dropped 5; count of bases not matched to a gene: 2. The CDR3 spans 14 residues. Germline CDR1 is MNHEY and CDR2 is SVGAGI. The CDR3 loop reads CASSSDRGRDTQYF. DNA for the CDR3: TGTGCCAGCAGTTCGGACAGGGGGCGAGATACGCAGTATTTT.

In its sample, this clone was seen a few times. The chain is built from TRBV11-2 and TRBJ2-7; D gene ambiguous. There are 11 residues in the CDR3. V lost 2 bases and J 5 bases, leaving 4 bases between the germline ends. In germline, CDR1 is SGHAT, CDR2 FQNNGV. The DNA for the CDR3 is TGTGCCAGCAGCTTAAAGGACGAGCAGTACTTC. Translation: CASSLKDEQYF.

J is TRBJ1-1 and V is TRBV6-1; 7 nucleotides match TRBD1. This CDR3 contains 18 residues. Germline lookup yields CDR1 MNHNS and CDR2 SASEGT. The V segment lost 3 bases and the J segment 0 bases; nucleotides outside the gene matches: 13. CDR3 sequence (DNA): TGTGCCAGCAGTGACCGCTCAATCACGGGACAGCTGAACACTGAAGCTTTCTTT. It codes for CASSDRSITGQLNTEAFF.

For this clone: One end of the junction does not line up with germline, which may come from a read error. The genes are TRBV7-7 and TRBJ2-5, with a weak D call TRBD1 (6 bases). CDR1 SSHAT and CDR2 FNYEAQ come from the germline V gene (reference sequence). CDR3 length: 13 residues. CDR3 DNA sequence: TGTGCTAGCAGCTTAGGACAGAGGGAGACCCAGTACTTC. Its protein is CASSLGQRETQYF.

The chain is built from TRBV4-3 and TRBJ1-2; D remains ambiguous. This CDR3 has 16 amino acids. The V end was cut by 1 base, the J end by 0 bases, with 12 bases between. The germline gives CDR1 LGHNA, CDR2 YSLEER. In DNA, the CDR3 is TGCGCCAGCAGCCAAGCATACAGTCTAGCTAACTATGGCTACACCTTC. Its protein product is CASSQAYSLANYGYTF.

J is TRBJ1-2 and V is TRBV6-5; D is unresolved. The CDR3 is 13 amino acids. Germline V gives CDR1 MNHEY, CDR2 SVGAGI. The V and J ends lost 9 bases and 1 base respectively, with 12 bases between them. This CDR3 is CASKLAVNYGYTF. In nucleotides, the CDR3 is TGTGCCAGTAAACTGGCAGTTAACTATGGCTACACCTTC.

This clone was counted only a few times. The chain recombines TRBV4-3 with TRBJ1-6; weak D call: TRBD1 (5 bases). Germline-derived CDR1 and CDR2 are LGHNA and YSLEER. This CDR3 has 15 residues. V gave up 4 bases and J gave up 13 bases, with 20 bases separating them. CDR3 region: CASSLLRLRAGPLHF. The CDR3 DNA is TGCGCCAGCAGCCTACTTCGACTCAGGGCGGGGCCCCTCCACTTT.